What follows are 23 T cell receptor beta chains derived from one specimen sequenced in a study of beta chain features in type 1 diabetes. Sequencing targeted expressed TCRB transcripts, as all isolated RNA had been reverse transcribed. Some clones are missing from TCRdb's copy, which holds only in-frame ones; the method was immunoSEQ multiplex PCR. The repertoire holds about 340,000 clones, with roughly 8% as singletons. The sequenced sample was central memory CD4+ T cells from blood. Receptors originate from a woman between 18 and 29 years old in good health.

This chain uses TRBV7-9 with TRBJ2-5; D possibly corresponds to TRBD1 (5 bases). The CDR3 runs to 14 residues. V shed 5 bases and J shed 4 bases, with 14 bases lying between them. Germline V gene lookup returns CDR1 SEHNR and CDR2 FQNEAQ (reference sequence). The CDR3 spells CASSPQGPRETQYF. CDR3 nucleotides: TGTGCCAGCAGCCCCCAGGGCCCACGAGAGACCCAGTACTTC. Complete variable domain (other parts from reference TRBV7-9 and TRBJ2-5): DTGVSQNPRHKITKRGQNVTFRCDPISEHNRLYWYRQTLGQGPEFLTYFQNEAQLEKSRLLSDRFSAERPKGSFSTLEIQRTEQGDSAMYLCASSPQGPRETQYFGPGTRLLVL.

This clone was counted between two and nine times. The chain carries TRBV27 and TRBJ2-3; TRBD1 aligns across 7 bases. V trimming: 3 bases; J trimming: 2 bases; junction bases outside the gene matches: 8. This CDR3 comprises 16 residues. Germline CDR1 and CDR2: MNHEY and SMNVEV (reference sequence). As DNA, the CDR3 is TGTGCCAGCAGTTTTTATAGGGGGCCAAACACAGATACGCAGTATTTT. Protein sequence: CASSFYRGPNTDTQYF.

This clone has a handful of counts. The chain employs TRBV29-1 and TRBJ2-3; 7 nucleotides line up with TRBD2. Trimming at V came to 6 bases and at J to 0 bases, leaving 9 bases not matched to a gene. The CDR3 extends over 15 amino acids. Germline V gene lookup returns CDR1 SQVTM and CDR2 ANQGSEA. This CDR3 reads CSVVRAGSSTDTQYF. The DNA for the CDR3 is TGCAGCGTCGTTAGAGCGGGAAGTAGCACAGATACGCAGTATTTT.

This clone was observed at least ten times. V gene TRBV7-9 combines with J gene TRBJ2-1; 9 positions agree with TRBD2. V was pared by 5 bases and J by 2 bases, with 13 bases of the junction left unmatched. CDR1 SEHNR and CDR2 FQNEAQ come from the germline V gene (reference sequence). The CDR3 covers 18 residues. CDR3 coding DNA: TGTGCCAGCAGCCCGAGGGTCGGCGGGAGGGGCACCTACAATGAGCAGTTCTTC. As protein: CASSPRVGGRGTYNEQFF.

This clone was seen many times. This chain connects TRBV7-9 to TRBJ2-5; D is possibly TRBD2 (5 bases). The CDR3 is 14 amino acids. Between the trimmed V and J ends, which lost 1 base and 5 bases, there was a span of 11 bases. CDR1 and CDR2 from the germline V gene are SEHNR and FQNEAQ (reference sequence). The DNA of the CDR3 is TGTGCCAGCAGCTTAGACGAGGGTTCGGAGACCCAGTACTTC. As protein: CASSLDEGSETQYF.

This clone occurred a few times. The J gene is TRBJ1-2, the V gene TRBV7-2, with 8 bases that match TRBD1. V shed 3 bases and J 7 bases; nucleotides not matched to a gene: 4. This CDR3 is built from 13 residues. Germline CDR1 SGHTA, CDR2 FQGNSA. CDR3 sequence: CASSFDRGSGYTF. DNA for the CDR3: TGTGCCAGCAGCTTCGACAGGGGATCTGGCTACACCTTC. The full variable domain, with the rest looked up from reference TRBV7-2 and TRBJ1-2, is GAGVSQSPSNKVTEKGKDVELRCDPISGHTALYWYRQSLGQGLEFLIYFQGNSAPDKSGLPSDRFSAERTGGSVSTLTIQRTQQEDSAVYLCASSFDRGSGYTFGSGTRLTVV.

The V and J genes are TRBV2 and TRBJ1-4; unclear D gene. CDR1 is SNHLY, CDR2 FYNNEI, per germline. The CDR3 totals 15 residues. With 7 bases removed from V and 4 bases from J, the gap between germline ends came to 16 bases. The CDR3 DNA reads TGTGCCAGCATGATCACGAGCGCCGGTAATGAAAAACTGTTTTTT. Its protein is CASMITSAGNEKLFF.

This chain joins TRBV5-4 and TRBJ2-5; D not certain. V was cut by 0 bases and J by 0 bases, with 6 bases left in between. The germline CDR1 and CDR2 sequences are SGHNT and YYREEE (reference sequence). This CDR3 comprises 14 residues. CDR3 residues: CASSLVAHQETQYF. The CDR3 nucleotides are TGTGCCAGCAGCTTGGTCGCCCACCAAGAGACCCAGTACTTC.

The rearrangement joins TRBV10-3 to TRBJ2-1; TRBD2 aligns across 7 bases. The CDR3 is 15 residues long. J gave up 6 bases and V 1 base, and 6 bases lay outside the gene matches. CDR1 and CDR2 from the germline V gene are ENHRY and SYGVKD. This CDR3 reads CAISELAGGPNEQFF. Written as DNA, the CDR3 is TGTGCCATCAGTGAGTTAGCGGGTGGGCCCAATGAGCAGTTCTTC.

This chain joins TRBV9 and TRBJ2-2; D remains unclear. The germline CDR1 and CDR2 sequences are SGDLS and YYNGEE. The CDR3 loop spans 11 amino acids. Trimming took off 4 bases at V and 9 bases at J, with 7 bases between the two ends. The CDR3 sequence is CASSPARELFF. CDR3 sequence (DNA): TGTGCCAGCAGCCCAGCCCGGGAGCTGTTTTTT.

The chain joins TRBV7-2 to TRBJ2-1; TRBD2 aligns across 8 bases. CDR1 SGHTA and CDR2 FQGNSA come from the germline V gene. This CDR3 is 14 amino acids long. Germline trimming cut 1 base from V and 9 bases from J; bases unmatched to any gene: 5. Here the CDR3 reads CASSLGGRTGEQFF. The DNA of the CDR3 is TGTGCCAGCAGCTTAGGCGGGAGGACCGGTGAGCAGTTCTTC.

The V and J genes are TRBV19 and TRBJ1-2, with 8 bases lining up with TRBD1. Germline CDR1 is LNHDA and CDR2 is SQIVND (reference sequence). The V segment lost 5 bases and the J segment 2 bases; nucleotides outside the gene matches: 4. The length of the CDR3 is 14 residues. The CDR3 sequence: CASSFRDRNYGYTF. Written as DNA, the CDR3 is TGTGCCAGTAGTTTCCGGGACAGGAACTATGGCTACACCTTC.

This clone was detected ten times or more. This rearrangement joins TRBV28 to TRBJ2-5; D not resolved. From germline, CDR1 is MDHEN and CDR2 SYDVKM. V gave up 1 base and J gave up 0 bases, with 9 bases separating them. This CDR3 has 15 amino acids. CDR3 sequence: CASSLFGQHQETQYF. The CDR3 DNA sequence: TGTGCCAGCAGTTTATTTGGCCAGCACCAAGAGACCCAGTACTTC.

The CDR3 bases are TGTGCCAGCAGCCCTAGGGAACTAGCGGTCTACAATGAGCAGTTCTTC. Protein product: CASSPRELAVYNEQFF. This chain links TRBV7-2 with TRBJ2-1, with 8 bases matching TRBD2. There are 16 residues in the CDR3. In germline, CDR1 is SGHTA, CDR2 FQGNSA. The V segment lost 5 bases and the J segment 3 bases; nucleotides outside the gene matches: 9.

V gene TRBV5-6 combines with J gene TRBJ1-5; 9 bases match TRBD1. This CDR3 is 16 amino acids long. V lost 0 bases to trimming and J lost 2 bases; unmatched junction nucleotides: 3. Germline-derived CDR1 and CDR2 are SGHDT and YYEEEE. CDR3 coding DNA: TGTGCCAGCAGCTTGGACAGGGGGCGAGGCAATCAGCCCCAGCATTTT. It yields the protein CASSLDRGRGNQPQHF.

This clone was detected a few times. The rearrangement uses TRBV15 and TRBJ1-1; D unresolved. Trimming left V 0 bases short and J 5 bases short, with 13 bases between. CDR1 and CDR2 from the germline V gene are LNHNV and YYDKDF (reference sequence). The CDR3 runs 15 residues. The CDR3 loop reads CATSRDLVGGTEAFF. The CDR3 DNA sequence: TGTGCCACCAGCAGAGATCTGGTGGGTGGGACTGAAGCTTTCTTT.

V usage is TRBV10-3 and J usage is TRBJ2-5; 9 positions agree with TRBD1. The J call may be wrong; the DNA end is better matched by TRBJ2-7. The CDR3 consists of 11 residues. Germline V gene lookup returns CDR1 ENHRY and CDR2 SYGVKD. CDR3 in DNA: TGTGCCATGGGACAGGGCTACGAGCAGTACTTC. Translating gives CAMGQGYEQYF.

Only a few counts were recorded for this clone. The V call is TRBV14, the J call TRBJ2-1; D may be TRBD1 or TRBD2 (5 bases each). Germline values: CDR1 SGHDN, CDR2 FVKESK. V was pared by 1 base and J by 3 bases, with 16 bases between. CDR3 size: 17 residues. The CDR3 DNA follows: TGTGCCAGCAGCCAAGCCATTTGGCAGGGAGACTACAATGAGCAGTTCTTC. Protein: CASSQAIWQGDYNEQFF.

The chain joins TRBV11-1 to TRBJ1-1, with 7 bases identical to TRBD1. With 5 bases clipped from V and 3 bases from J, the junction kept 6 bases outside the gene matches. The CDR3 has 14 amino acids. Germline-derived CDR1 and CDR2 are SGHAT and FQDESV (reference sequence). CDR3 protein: CASSVNQGDTEAFF. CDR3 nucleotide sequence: TGTGCCAGCAGCGTAAACCAGGGGGACACTGAAGCTTTCTTT.

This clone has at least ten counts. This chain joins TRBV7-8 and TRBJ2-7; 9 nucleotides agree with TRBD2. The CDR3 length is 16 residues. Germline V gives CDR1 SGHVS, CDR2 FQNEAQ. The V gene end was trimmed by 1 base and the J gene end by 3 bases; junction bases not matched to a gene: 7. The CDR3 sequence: CASSLGGRLAVYEQYF. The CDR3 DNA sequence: TGTGCCAGCAGCTTAGGGGGGAGACTAGCGGTCTACGAGCAGTACTTC.

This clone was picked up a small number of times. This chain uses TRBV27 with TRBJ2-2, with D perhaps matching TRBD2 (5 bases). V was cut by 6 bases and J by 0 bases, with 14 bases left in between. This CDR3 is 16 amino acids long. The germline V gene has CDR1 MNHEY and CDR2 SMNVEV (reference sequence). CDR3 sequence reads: CASSHEGYPNTGELFF. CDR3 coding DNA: TGTGCCAGCAGCCACGAGGGATATCCGAACACCGGGGAGCTGTTTTTT.

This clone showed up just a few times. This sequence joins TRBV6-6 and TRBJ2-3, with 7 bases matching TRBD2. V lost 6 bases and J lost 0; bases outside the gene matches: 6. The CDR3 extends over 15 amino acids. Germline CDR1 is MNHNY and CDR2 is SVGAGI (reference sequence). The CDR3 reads CASRLLAHSTDTQYF. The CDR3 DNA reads TGTGCCAGCAGGCTACTAGCGCATAGCACAGATACGCAGTATTTT.

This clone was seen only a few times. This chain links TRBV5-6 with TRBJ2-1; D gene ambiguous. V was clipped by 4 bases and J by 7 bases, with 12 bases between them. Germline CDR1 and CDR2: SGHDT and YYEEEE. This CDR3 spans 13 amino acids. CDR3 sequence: CASSPRWGNEQFF. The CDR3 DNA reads TGTGCCAGCAGCCCGAGGTGGGGAAATGAGCAGTTCTTC. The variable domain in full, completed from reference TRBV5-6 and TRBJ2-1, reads DAGVTQSPTHLIKTRGQQVTLRCSPKSGHDTVSWYQQALGQGPQFIFQYYEEEERQRGNFPDRFSGHQFPNYSSELNVNALLLGDSALYLCASSPRWGNEQFFGPGTRLTVL.